The 18 T cell receptor beta chains given below trace back to one sample, sequenced in a study of PD-L1 blockade in urothelial cancer. This table comes from immunoSEQ multiplex PCR, and its TCRdb copy is limited to in-frame clones, with some not included. Of about 87,000 clones listed, around 89% are singletons. Time point meaning: pretreatment peripheral blood. The sample was PBMCs, taken around atezolizumab (anti-PD-L1) treatment. Receptors were obtained from an elderly woman with urothelial cancer.

J is TRBJ2-2 and V is TRBV7-2; TRBD1 is a possible D gene (6 bases). This CDR3 region has 14 residues. Trimming cost V 1 base and J 5 bases, with 8 bases left between them. Germline V lookup: CDR1 SGHTA, CDR2 FQGNSA. CDR3 region: CASSLVGGTGELFF. The DNA of the CDR3 is TGTGCCAGCAGCTTAGTAGGGGGAACCGGGGAGCTGTTTTTT. Drawing the rest from reference TRBV7-2 and TRBJ2-2, the complete variable domain is GAGVSQSPSNKVTEKGKDVELRCDPISGHTALYWYRQSLGQGLEFLIYFQGNSAPDKSGLPSDRFSAERTGGSVSTLTIQRTQQEDSAVYLCASSLVGGTGELFFGEGSRLTVL.

The gene calls are TRBV2 and TRBJ2-6, with D unclear. CDR1 and CDR2 (germline): SNHLY, FYNNEI. The CDR3 has 16 amino acids. Trimming cost V 6 bases and J 1 base, with 13 bases left between them. The CDR3: CASRNGFQSGANVLTF. CDR3 DNA sequence: TGTGCCAGCAGGAACGGGTTCCAATCTGGGGCCAACGTCCTGACTTTC.

In regard to this clone: This same CDR3 is encoded by further DNA sequences in the sample. The rearrangement uses TRBV23-1 and TRBJ2-7; TRBD2 aligns across 10 bases. TRBV23-1 is labeled an ORF, and its function is uncertain. CDR3 length: 15 residues. V lost 8 bases, J lost 5 bases, and 12 bases stayed unmatched. In nucleotides, the CDR3 is TGCGCCAGCGTCAAACGAACTAGCGGGACCGACGAGCAGTACTTC. Residues: CASVKRTSGTDEQYF.

The gene calls are TRBV19 and TRBJ2-2; 7 bases agree with TRBD1. Germline values: CDR1 LNHDA, CDR2 SQIVND (reference sequence). J lost 7 bases, V lost 10 bases, and 9 bases had no gene match. The CDR3 totals 13 residues. In DNA form, the CDR3 reads TGTGCCACCGGGACAGTCGGGAACGGGGAGCTGTTTTTT. Encoded protein: CATGTVGNGELFF.

The chain employs TRBV7-2 and TRBJ2-3; D is undetermined. The CDR3 is 13 amino acids. Germline V gene lookup returns CDR1 SGHTA and CDR2 FQGNSA. The V and J ends lost 11 bases and 1 base respectively, with 13 bases between them. CDR3 region: CAVILRGTDTQYF. The CDR3 nucleotides are TGTGCCGTTATCCTACGGGGCACAGATACGCAGTATTTT. Complete variable domain (other parts from reference TRBV7-2 and TRBJ2-3): GAGVSQSPSNKVTEKGKDVELRCDPISGHTALYWYRQSLGQGLEFLIYFQGNSAPDKSGLPSDRFSAERTGGSVSTLTIQRTQQEDSAVYLCAVILRGTDTQYFGPGTRLTVL.

In its sample, this clone was seen once. This chain links TRBV7-6 with TRBJ1-5; D uncertain. V lost 1 base, J lost 2 bases, and 15 bases lay in between. This CDR3 is 17 amino acids long. Germline assignment: CDR1 SGHVS and CDR2 FNYEAQ. CDR3 protein: CASSLGPAGSRNQPQHF. The CDR3 region has the DNA TGTGCCAGCAGCTTAGGCCCCGCGGGCAGCCGCAATCAGCCCCAGCATTTT.

The chain links TRBV2 to TRBJ2-2; 7 nucleotides align to TRBD1. This CDR3 comprises 14 residues. Germline-derived CDR1 and CDR2 are SNHLY and FYNNEI. After removal of 8 bases from V and 1 base from J, the junction contained 4 bases not matched to a gene. CDR3 amino acids: CASSGQRNTGELFF. As DNA, the CDR3 is TGTGCCAGCTCGGGACAGCGGAACACCGGGGAGCTGTTTTTT.

The chain recombines TRBV2 with TRBJ1-4; TRBD1 might be the D (5 bases). The CDR3 sequence is 13 residues long. Germline CDR1 SNHLY, CDR2 FYNNEI. V was trimmed by 3 bases and J by 12 bases, leaving 14 bases between them. The CDR3 protein is CASSEGISGQLFF. CDR3 nucleotide sequence: TGTGCCAGCAGTGAGGGAATATCAGGGCAACTGTTTTTT.

The gene calls are TRBV4-2 and TRBJ2-1, with a tentative D call TRBD1 (6 bases). V lost 1 base, J lost 7 bases, and 26 bases lay in between. Germline V gene data show CDR1 as LGHNA and CDR2 as YNFKEQ. The CDR3 has 19 residues. In DNA form, the CDR3 reads TGTGCCAGCAGCCAAGCGCCCACAGGGCTGCTGGGGCTAATAAATGAGCAGTTCTTC. Its translation: CASSQAPTGLLGLINEQFF.

The chain carries TRBV9 and TRBJ2-7, with a weak D call TRBD1 (6 bases). Germline V gene data show CDR1 as SGDLS and CDR2 as YYNGEE. Trimming cost V 0 bases and J 1 base, with 8 bases left between them. The CDR3 has 14 residues. Here the CDR3 reads CASSVAQGSYEQYF. The DNA for the CDR3 is TGTGCCAGCAGCGTAGCGCAGGGGTCCTACGAGCAGTACTTC.

V usage is TRBV10-2 and J usage is TRBJ1-1; D call uncertain. Trimming took 4 bases from V and 5 from J, leaving 11 bases between them. In germline, CDR1 is WSHSY, CDR2 SAAADI. CDR3 size: 13 residues. In DNA, the CDR3 is TGCGCCAGCAGTGCGAACAGCAGGACTGAAGCTTTCTTT. Amino acids: CASSANSRTEAFF.

The rearrangement uses TRBV15 and TRBJ2-1, with D hard to call. Between the trimmed V and J ends, which lost 1 base and 2 bases, there was a span of 9 bases. Germline V CDR1 and CDR2: LNHNV, YYDKDF (reference sequence). The CDR3 consists of 15 residues. CDR3 DNA sequence: TGTGCCACCAGCAGAGTATCAGGAACCTACAATGAGCAGTTCTTC. Its protein product is CATSRVSGTYNEQFF.

V usage is TRBV18 and J usage is TRBJ2-5; 11 nucleotides line up with TRBD2. Germline CDR1 is KGHSH and CDR2 is LQKENI. The ends lost 6 bases at V and 5 bases at J; junction bases unmatched: 5. The CDR3 is made up of 14 amino acids. This chain's CDR3 is CASSLTSGKETQYF. DNA of the CDR3: TGTGCCAGCTCTTTGACTAGCGGGAAGGAGACCCAGTACTTC.

The CDR3 region is CASSRDRGRTDTQYF. The CDR3 region has the DNA TGTGCCAGCAGCCGCGACAGGGGGCGAACAGATACGCAGTATTTT. The chain employs TRBV7-3 and TRBJ2-3; 10 bases line up with TRBD1. This CDR3 has 15 residues. Trimming at V came to 5 bases and at J to 3 bases, leaving 5 bases not matched to a gene. CDR1 is SGHTA, CDR2 FQGTGA, per germline. Looking up the rest from reference TRBV7-3 and TRBJ2-3 gives the full variable domain: GAGVSQTPSNKVTEKGKYVELRCDPISGHTALYWYRQSLGQGPEFLIYFQGTGAADDSGLPNDRFFAVRPEGSVSTLKIQRTERGDSAVYLCASSRDRGRTDTQYFGPGTRLTVL.

The chain is built from TRBV19 and TRBJ2-1; TRBD2 is a possible D gene (5 bases). There are 17 residues in the CDR3. Between the trimmed V and J ends, which lost 5 bases and 2 bases, there was a span of 19 bases. Per germline, CDR1 LNHDA and CDR2 SQIVND (reference sequence). The CDR3 DNA reads TGTGCCAGTAGTGAGAACCGCCACACCGGGACCTACAATGAGCAGTTCTTC. Its protein is CASSENRHTGTYNEQFF.

The chain uses TRBV9 and TRBJ2-1, with TRBD1 matching over 10 bases. V gave up 3 bases and J gave up 4 bases; unmatched junction bases: 7. The CDR3 extends over 16 amino acids. CDR1 SGDLS and CDR2 YYNGEE come from the germline V gene. The CDR3 is CASSAQGQGTYNEQFF. The CDR3 nucleotides are TGTGCCAGCAGCGCGCAGGGACAGGGGACTTACAATGAGCAGTTCTTC. Supplemented by reference TRBV9 and TRBJ2-1, the full variable domain reads DSGVTQTPKHLITATGQRVTLRCSPRSGDLSVYWYQQSLDQGLQFLIQYYNGEERAKGNILERFSAQQFPDLHSELNLSSLELGDSALYFCASSAQGQGTYNEQFFGPGTRLTVL.

J is TRBJ1-2 and V is TRBV7-9, with a tentative D call TRBD1 (5 bases). CDR3 length equals 13 residues. V lost 5 bases and J 8 bases, leaving 15 bases between the germline ends. Germline lookup yields CDR1 SEHNR and CDR2 FQNEAQ (reference sequence). The CDR3 bases are TGTGCCAGCAGCAAAGACAGTGACCCCGGCTACACCTTC. Protein product: CASSKDSDPGYTF.

The chain recombines TRBV7-8 with TRBJ2-7, with 7 bases identical to TRBD1. V lost 5 bases to trimming and J lost 2 bases; unmatched junction nucleotides: 9. The length of the CDR3 is 15 residues. Germline V gives CDR1 SGHVS, CDR2 FQNEAQ. CDR3: CASSNKQGTPYEQYF. CDR3 sequence (DNA): TGTGCCAGCAGCAACAAACAGGGGACCCCCTACGAGCAGTACTTC.